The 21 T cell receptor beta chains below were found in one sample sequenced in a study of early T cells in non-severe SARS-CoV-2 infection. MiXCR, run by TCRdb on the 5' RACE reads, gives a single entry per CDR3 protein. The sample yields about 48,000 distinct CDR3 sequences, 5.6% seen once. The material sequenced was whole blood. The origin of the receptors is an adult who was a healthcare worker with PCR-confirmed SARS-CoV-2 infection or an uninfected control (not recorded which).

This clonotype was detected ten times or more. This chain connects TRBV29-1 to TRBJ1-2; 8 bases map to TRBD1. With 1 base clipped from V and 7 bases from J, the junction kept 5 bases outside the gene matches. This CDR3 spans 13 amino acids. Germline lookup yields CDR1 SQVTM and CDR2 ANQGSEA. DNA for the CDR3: TGCAGCGTTGAAGGGACAGGGCCGGGTGGCTACACCTTC. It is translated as CSVEGTGPGGYTF.

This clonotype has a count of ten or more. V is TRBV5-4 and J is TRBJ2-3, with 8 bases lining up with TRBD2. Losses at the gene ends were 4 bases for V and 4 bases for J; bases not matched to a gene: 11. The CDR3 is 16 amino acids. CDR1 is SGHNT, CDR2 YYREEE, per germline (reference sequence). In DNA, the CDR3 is TGTGCCAGCAGCCCGATAGCGGGGATTTTCTCAGATACGCAGTATTTT. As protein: CASSPIAGIFSDTQYF.

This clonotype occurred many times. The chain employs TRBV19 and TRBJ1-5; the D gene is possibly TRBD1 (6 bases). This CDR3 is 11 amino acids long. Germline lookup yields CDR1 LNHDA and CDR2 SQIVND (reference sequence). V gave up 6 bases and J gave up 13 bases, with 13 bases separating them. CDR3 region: CASRHRDQQHF. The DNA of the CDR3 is TGTGCCAGTAGACACAGGGACCAACAGCATTTT.

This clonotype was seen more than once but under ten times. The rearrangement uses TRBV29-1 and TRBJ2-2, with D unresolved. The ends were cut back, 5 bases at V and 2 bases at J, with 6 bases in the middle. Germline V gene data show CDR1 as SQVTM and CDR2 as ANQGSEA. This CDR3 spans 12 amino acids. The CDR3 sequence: CSVNSNTGELFF. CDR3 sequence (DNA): TGCAGCGTTAACTCCAACACCGGGGAGCTGTTTTTT.

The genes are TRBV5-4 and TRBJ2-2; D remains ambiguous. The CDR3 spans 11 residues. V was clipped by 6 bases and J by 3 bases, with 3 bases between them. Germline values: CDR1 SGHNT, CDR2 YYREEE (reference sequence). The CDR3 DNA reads TGTGCCAGCATGGACACCGGGGAGCTGTTTTTT. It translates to CASMDTGELFF.

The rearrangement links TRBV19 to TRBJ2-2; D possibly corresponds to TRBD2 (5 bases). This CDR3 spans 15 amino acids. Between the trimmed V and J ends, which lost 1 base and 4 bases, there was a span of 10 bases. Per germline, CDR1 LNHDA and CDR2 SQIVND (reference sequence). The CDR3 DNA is TGTGCCAGTAGTATAGCGGGAATCACCACCGGGGAGCTGTTTTTT. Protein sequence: CASSIAGITTGELFF. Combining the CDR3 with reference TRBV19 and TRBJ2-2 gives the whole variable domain DGGITQSPKYLFRKEGQNVTLSCEQNLNHDAMYWYRQDPGQGLRLIYYSQIVNDFQKGDIAEGYSVSREKKESFPLTVTSAQKNPTAFYLCASSIAGITTGELFFGEGSRLTVL.

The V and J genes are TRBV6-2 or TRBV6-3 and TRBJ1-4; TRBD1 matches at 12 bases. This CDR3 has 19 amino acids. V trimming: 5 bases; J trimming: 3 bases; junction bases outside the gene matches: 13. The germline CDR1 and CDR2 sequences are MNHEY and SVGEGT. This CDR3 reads CASSLCGTGGDVANEKLFF. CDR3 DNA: TGTGCCAGCAGTCTCTGCGGGACAGGGGGCGACGTGGCTAATGAAAAACTGTTTTTT.

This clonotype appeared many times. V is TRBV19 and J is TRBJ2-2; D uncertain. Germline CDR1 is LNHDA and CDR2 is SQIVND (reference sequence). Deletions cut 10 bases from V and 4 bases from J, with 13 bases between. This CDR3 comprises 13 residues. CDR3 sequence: CATRRSLTGELFF. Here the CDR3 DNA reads TGTGCCACCCGGCGGAGTCTCACCGGGGAGCTGTTTTTT.

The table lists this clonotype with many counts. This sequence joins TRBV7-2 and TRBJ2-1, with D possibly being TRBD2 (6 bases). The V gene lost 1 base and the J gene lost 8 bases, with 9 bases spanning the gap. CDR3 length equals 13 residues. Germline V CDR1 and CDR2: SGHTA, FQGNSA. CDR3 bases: TGTGCCAGCAGCTTAGTGTCGGGGGATGAGCAGTTCTTC. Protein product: CASSLVSGDEQFF.

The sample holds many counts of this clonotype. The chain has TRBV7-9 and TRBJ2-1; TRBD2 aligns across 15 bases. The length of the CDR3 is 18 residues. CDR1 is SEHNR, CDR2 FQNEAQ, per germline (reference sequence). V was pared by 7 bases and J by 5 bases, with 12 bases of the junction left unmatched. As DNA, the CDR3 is TGTGCCAGCAACGAAGGGACTAGCGGGAGGAGGGTACACAATGAGCAGTTCTTC. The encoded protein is CASNEGTSGRRVHNEQFF.

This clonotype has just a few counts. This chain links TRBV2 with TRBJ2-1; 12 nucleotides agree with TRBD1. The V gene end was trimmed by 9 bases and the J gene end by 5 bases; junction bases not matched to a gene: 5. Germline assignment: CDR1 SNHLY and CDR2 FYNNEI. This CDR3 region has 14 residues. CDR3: CASTGTGGHNEQFF. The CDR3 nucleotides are TGTGCCAGTACCGGGACAGGGGGCCACAATGAGCAGTTCTTC.

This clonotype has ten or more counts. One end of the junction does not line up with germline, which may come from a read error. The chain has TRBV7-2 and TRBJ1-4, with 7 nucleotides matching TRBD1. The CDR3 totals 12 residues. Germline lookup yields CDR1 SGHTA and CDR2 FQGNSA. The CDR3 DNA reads TGTGCCAGCAGCCCGGAGGGACAGCATCCCGTTTTT. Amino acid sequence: CASSPEGQHPVF. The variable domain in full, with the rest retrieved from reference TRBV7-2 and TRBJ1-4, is GAGVSQSPSNKVTEKGKDVELRCDPISGHTALYWYRQSLGQGLEFLIYFQGNSAPDKSGLPSDRFSAERTGGSVSTLTIQRTQQEDSAVYLCASSPEGQHPVFGSGTQLSVL.

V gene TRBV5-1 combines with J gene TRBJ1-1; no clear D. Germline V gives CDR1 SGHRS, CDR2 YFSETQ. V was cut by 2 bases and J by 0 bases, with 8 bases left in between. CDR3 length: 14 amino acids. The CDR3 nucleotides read TGCGCCAGCAGCTTCAAGGGTTTGAACACTGAAGCTTTCTTT. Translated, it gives CASSFKGLNTEAFF.

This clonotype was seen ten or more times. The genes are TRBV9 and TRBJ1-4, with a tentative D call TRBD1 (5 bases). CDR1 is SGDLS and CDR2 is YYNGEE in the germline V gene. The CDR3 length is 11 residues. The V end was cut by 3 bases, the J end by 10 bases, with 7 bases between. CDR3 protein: CASSAQGKLFF. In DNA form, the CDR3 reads TGTGCCAGCAGCGCCCAGGGAAAACTGTTTTTT.

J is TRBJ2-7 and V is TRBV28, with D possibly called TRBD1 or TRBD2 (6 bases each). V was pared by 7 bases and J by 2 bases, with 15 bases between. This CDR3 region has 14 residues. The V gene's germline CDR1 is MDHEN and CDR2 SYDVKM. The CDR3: CASTRRGPTYEQYF. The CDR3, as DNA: TGTGCCAGCACACGCCGGGGGCCTACCTACGAGCAGTACTTC.

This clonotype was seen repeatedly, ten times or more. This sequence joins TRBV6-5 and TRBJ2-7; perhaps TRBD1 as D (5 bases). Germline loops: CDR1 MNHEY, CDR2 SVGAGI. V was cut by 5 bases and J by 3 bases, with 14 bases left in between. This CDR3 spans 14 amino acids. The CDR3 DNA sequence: TGTGCCAGCAGTCCGATCGGAAGGGGCTACGAGCAGTACTTC. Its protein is CASSPIGRGYEQYF.

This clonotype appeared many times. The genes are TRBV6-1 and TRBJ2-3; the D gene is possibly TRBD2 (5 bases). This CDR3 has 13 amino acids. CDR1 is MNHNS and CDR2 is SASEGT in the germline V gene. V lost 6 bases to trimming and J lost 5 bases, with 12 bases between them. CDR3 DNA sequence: TGTGCCAGCAGCCTAGCCTGGGGAGATACGCAGTATTTT. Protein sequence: CASSLAWGDTQYF.

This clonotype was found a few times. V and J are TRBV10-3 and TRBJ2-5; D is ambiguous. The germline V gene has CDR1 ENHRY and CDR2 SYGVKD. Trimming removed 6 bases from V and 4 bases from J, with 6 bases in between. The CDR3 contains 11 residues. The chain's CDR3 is CAISTGETQYF. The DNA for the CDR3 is TGTGCCATCAGCACCGGAGAGACCCAGTACTTC.

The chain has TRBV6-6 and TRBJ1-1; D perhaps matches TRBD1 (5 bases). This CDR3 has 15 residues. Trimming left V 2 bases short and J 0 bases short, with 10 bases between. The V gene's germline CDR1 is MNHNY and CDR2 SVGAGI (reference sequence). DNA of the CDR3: TGTGCCAGCAGTTACCAGGGAGGGATGAACACTGAAGCTTTCTTT. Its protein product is CASSYQGGMNTEAFF.

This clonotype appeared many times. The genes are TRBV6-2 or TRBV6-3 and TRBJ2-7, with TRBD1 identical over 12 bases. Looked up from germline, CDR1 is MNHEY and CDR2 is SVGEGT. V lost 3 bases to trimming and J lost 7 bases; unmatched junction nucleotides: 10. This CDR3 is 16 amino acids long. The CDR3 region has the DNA TGTGCCAGCAGTTATTCCCTGGGACAGGGGGCGCGTGAGCAGTACTTC. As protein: CASSYSLGQGAREQYF.

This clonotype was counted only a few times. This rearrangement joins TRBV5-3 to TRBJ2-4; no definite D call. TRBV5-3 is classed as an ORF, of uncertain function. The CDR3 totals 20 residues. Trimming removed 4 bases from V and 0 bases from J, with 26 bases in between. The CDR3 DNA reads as TGTGCCAGAAGCCCGGACGTCGCAGACCAACACCCCTTAGCCAAAAACATTCAGTACTTC. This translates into CARSPDVADQHPLAKNIQYF.